This T cell receptor beta chain stems from a study of shared clonotypes between healthy human individuals. Notes on this clone: Its antigen is currently unknown.

CDR3 length: 16 residues. Germline trimming cut 1 base from V and 6 bases from J; bases unmatched to any gene: 7. The V gene's germline CDR1 is SGHRS and CDR2 YFSETQ. General study points: Naive CD4 clonotypes overlapped across a handful of donors at approximately 5.3%. Generation probability values for non-shared clonotypes were lower than those for clonotypes shared by all four donors. Inspection by rarefaction showed sorted-subset sequencing to be incomplete despite large depth. Limitation of the genetic and exposure-history diversity represented came from the few donors.

Profiled with immunoSEQ multiplex PCR; TCRdb holds only in-frame clones, not every one. There are under 600,000 clones in the sample; 95% to 97% occur only once, and nearly 0.065% lies in the top ten. The source of this sequence is a woman in her twenties or thirties in good health. The V and J genes are TRBV5-1 and TRBJ2-2, with TRBD2 identical over 9 bases. Specimen: naive CD4+ T cells sorted from blood. This sample's subset: CD45RA+ positively selected. The CDR3 DNA follows: TGCGCCAGCAGCTTGATAGCGGGAGATCTGTCCGGGGAGCTGTTTTTT. Translated: CASSLIAGDLSGELFF.